This is a list of T cell receptor beta chains from one sample in a study of blood T cells in healthy people across ages. One entry per CDR3 protein results from TCRdb running MiXCR on the 5' RACE reads. Of some 1.7 million distinct CDR3 sequences listed, about 28% are singletons. The specimen sequenced was blood. Receptor source: a young woman in good health. Each CDR3 is given with its conserved first and last residue. The D gene is left open where the match is weak. Clone size is given for some rows only: seen once, a few or many times, or a class if the clone is expanded.

j_call v_call clone_size d_call cdr3_nt cdr3_aa
TRBJ2-7 TRBV29-1 NA NA TGCAGCGTTGAACGGGGCGTCGGAGGGAGATACGAGCAGTACTTC CSVERGVGGRYEQYF
TRBJ2-3 TRBV10-3 few TRBD2 TGTGCCATCAGTGACCGACTAGCAATAGATACGCAGTATTTT CAISDRLAIDTQYF
TRBJ2-1 TRBV2 NA NA TGTTCCAGCAGTGGAGTGGGGCTAGGTGAGCAGTTCTTC CSSSGVGLGEQFF
TRBJ2-3 TRBV10-3 few TRBD2 TGTGCCATCAGCATGAAAGCGGGGGGGGAAAACACAGATACGCAGTATTTT CAISMKAGGENTDTQYF
TRBJ1-1 TRBV27 few NA TGTGCCAGCAGTTCATCGCGAGCGGACACTGAAGCTTTCTTT CASSSSRADTEAFF
TRBJ1-5 TRBV20-1 NA TRBD1 TGCAGTGCTAGGCCGGGACAGGGTAATCAGCCCCAGCATTTT CSARPGQGNQPQHF
TRBJ2-4 TRBV2 few TRBD1 TGTGCCAGCAGGGCGGACAGGGGAGTGGACATTCAGTACTTC CASRADRGVDIQYF
TRBJ2-3 TRBV20-1 many NA TGCAGTGCTATCCGGGACCTAAGCACAGATACGCAGTATTTT CSAIRDLSTDTQYF
TRBJ2-3 TRBV7-8 once NA TGTGCCAGCAGCTTAGGATGGGGGGGCAGGGTAGATACGCAGTATTTT CASSLGWGGRVDTQYF
TRBJ2-5 TRBV28 NA NA TGTGCCAGCAACCGAGGGGGGCCGGAGGAGACCCAGTACTTC CASNRGGPEETQYF
TRBJ1-1 TRBV5-1 NA NA TGCGCCAGCAGCACGGACTCGACTGAAGCTTTCTTT CASSTDSTEAFF
TRBJ1-5 TRBV4-1 few NA TGCGCCAGCAGCCAAGTTACCCCACAACAGCCCCTGCATTTT CASSQVTPQQPLHF
TRBJ2-7 TRBV5-1 NA TRBD2 TGCGCCAGCAGCTGGACTAGCGGGATCTCCTACGAGCAGTACTTC CASSWTSGISYEQYF